One sample yielded the 9 T cell receptor beta chains listed below, sequenced in a study of blood T cell repertoires in COVID-19. Libraries were prepared by immunoSEQ multiplex PCR; TCRdb keeps only in-frame clonotypes and omits some of them. The sample comprises fewer than 200,000 clones, about nine tenths of which are singletons, and roughly 5% rests with the top ten. Sequencing was performed on peripheral blood. These receptors all come from a man between 18 and 35 years old with COVID-19, enrolled during active disease.

The chain couples TRBV3-1 (or the pseudogene TRBV3-2) to TRBJ1-2; tentatively, D is TRBD1 (5 bases). Trimming pared 2 bases from V and 6 bases from J, leaving 22 bases between. CDR1 and CDR2 (germline): LGHDT, YNNKEL (reference sequence). There are 17 residues in the CDR3. As DNA, the CDR3 is TGTGCCAGCAGCCAACCCCAGAGTTCCGGGGGGAAGGATGGCTACACCTTC. Its translation is CASSQPQSSGGKDGYTF.

The rearrangement links TRBV4-1 to TRBJ1-2; D is undetermined. The CDR3 sequence is 13 residues long. Germline V gene data show CDR1 as MGHRA and CDR2 as YSYEKL. V shed 4 bases and J shed 8 bases, with 14 bases lying between them. CDR3 in amino acids: CASSPRSGEGYTF. The CDR3 DNA reads as TGCGCCAGCAGCCCCCGATCCGGGGAAGGCTACACCTTC.

This clone was counted a single time. V usage is TRBV12-3 or TRBV12-4 and J usage is TRBJ1-2; D gene ambiguous. Trimming took off 6 bases at V and 8 bases at J, with 13 bases between the two ends. The CDR3 is 12 amino acids. CDR3 bases: TGTGCCAGCAGGGACGGGATGAGGGGCTACACCTTC. This gives the protein CASRDGMRGYTF.

The J gene is TRBJ1-6, the V gene TRBV19; D might be TRBD1 (6 bases). The CDR3 has 13 amino acids. Deletions cut 7 bases from V and 10 bases from J, with 14 bases between. In germline, CDR1 is LNHDA, CDR2 SQIVND (reference sequence). CDR3: CASTSGGASPLHF. The CDR3 bases are TGTGCCAGTACCTCCGGGGGGGCATCACCCCTCCACTTT.

This chain joins TRBV27 and TRBJ2-3, with 7 bases that match TRBD2. The CDR3 has 16 residues. The junction had 15 bases not matched to a gene; V was cut back by 3 bases and J by 9 bases. The germline V gene encodes CDR1 MNHEY and CDR2 SMNVEV (reference sequence). Here the CDR3 DNA reads TGTGCCAGCAGTTTCTCTAGCGGCCTTGGGGGGGGGACGCAGTATTTT. This gives the protein CASSFSSGLGGGTQYF.

The chain combines TRBV2 with TRBJ2-5, with D maybe TRBD1 (5 bases). Trimming removed 2 bases at V and 5 bases at J, with 9 bases between. Germline V gives CDR1 SNHLY, CDR2 FYNNEI. The CDR3 extends over 13 amino acids. The CDR3 sequence is CASSERGRETQYF. The CDR3 DNA reads as TGTGCCAGCAGTGAAAGGGGCCGGGAGACCCAGTACTTC.

The rearrangement joins TRBV14 to TRBJ2-3; D may be TRBD2 (5 bases). Germline CDR1 is SGHDN and CDR2 is FVKESK. Between the trimmed V and J ends, which lost 3 bases and 1 base, there was a span of 17 bases. The CDR3 loop spans 17 amino acids. CDR3 protein: CASSQDRLGVRTDTQYF. The CDR3 nucleotides read TGTGCCAGCAGCCAGGATAGGCTGGGAGTGCGCACAGATACGCAGTATTTT.

This clone showed up just a few times. The chain links TRBV6-5 to TRBJ1-1, with 7 positions matching TRBD1. Germline V gene lookup returns CDR1 MNHEY and CDR2 SVGAGI. The V and J ends lost 8 bases and 2 bases, in that order; junction bases with no gene match: 11. CDR3 size: 15 residues. CDR3 DNA: TGTGCCAGCTTTTTCTCCGGGACAGCCAACACTGAAGCTTTCTTT. Translated: CASFFSGTANTEAFF.

The CDR3 loop reads CAWSVAGGTQYF. The CDR3 region has the DNA TGTGCCTGGAGTGTAGCAGGGGGGACGCAGTATTTT. The J gene is TRBJ2-3, the V gene TRBV30; D is perhaps TRBD1 (7 bases). Germline CDR1 reads GTSNPN; CDR2 reads SVGIG (reference sequence). Trimming left V 0 bases short and J 9 bases short, with 10 bases between. The CDR3 is made up of 12 amino acids.